Included here is one T cell receptor (beta chain) sequence, with context. Its antigen is still unknown. The sorted regulatory T cells were CD4+, CD25-high and CD127-low, with genomic DNA sequenced. The record originates from a study of regulatory and conventional T cells in RAG deficiency. The study, taken as a whole, reports: Patient subsets had shorter CDR3s; Omenn Treg-Tconv overlap exceeded 85%. Compared with controls, unique Treg TCR beta sequences dropped around 110-fold in Omenn syndrome and CID/AS. Sorted Omenn CD25-high CD127-low cells may not be bona fide Tregs. Control T-cell subsets had markedly higher Shannon entropy and lower Simpson indices than RAG-deficient patients.

V lost 4 bases, J lost 4 bases, and 11 bases lay in between. CDR1 LNHDA and CDR2 SQIVND come from the germline V gene (reference sequence). The CDR3 covers 13 residues. Method: immunoSEQ multiplex PCR; TCRdb's copy keeps in-frame clones and lacks some. This sample has about 7,100 clones, with roughly 89% found just once. A further study also used this sample, focusing on regulatory T cells. As that study records: The primer mix had 52 TRBV and 13 TRBJ primers.

The TCR comes from a human donor in good health. The V gene is TRBV19, the J gene TRBJ2-7; no clear D. Sequencing was done on a sample of CD127- CD25+ CD4+ Tregs sorted from blood. The CDR3 protein is CASSTQSTYEQYF. CDR3 in DNA: TGTGCCAGTAGTACCCAGTCGACTTACGAGCAGTACTTC.